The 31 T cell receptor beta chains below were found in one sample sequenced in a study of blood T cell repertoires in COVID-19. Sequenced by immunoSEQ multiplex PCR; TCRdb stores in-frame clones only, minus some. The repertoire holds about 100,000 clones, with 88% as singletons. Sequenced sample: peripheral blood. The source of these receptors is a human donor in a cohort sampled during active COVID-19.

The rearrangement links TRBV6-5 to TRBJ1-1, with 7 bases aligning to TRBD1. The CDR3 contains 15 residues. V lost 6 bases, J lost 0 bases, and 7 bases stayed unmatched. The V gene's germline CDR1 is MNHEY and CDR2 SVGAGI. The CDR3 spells CASRLDRVVNTEAFF. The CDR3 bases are TGTGCCAGCAGACTCGACAGGGTCGTGAACACTGAAGCTTTCTTT.

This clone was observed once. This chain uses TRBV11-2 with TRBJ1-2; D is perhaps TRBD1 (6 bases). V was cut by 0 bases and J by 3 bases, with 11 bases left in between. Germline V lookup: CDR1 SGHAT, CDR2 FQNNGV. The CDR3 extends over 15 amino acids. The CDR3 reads CASSLDQGGDYGYTF. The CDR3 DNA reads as TGTGCCAGCAGCTTAGATCAAGGGGGAGACTATGGCTACACCTTC. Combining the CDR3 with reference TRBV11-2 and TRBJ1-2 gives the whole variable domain EAGVAQSPRYKIIEKRQSVAFWCNPISGHATLYWYQQILGQGPKLLIQFQNNGVVDDSQLPKDRFSAERLKGVDSTLKIQPAKLEDSAVYLCASSLDQGGDYGYTFGSGTRLTVV.

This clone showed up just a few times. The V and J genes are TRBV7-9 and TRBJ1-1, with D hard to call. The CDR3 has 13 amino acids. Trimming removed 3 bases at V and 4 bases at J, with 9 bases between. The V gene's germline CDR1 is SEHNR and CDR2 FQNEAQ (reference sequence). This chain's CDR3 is CASSLEGSTEAFF. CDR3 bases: TGTGCCAGCAGCTTGGAGGGATCCACTGAAGCTTTCTTT.

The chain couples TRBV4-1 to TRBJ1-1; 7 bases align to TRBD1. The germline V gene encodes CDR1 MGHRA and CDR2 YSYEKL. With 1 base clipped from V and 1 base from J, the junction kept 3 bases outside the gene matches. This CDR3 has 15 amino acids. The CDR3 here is CASSQGTGSNTEAFF. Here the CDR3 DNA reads TGCGCCAGCAGCCAAGGGACAGGCTCGAACACTGAAGCTTTCTTT.

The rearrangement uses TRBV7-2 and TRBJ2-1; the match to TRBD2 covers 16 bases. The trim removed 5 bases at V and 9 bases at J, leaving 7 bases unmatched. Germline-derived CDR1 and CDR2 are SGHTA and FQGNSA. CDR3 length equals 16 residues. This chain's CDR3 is CASSPPGTSGRGEQFF. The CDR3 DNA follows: TGTGCCAGCAGCCCGCCCGGGACTAGCGGGAGGGGTGAGCAGTTCTTC.

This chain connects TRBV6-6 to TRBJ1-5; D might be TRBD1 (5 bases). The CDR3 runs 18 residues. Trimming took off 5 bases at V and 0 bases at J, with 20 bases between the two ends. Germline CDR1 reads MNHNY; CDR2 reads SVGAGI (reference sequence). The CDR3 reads CASSLPPGRDYSNQPQHF. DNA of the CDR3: TGTGCCAGCAGTCTACCTCCGGGTCGGGACTATAGCAATCAGCCCCAGCATTTT.

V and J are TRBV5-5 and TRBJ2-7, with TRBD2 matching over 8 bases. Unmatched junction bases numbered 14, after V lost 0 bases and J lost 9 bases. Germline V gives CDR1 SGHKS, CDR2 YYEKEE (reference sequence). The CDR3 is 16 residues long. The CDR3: CASSLAGGAQGAAQYF. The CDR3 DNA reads TGTGCCAGCAGCTTGGCGGGAGGGGCACAGGGAGCCGCGCAGTACTTC. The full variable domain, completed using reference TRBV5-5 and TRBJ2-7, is DAGVTQSPTHLIKTRGQQVTLRCSPISGHKSVSWYQQVLGQGPQFIFQYYEKEERGRGNFPDRFSARQFPNYSSELNVNALLLGDSALYLCASSLAGGAQGAAQYFGPGTRLTVT.

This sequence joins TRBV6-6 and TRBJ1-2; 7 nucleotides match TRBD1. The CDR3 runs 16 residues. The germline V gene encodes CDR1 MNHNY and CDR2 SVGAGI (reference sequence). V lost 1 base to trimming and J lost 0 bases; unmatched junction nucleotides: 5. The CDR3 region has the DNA TGTGCCAGCAGTTACTTGGGGACAGACCCTAACTATGGCTACACCTTC. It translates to CASSYLGTDPNYGYTF.

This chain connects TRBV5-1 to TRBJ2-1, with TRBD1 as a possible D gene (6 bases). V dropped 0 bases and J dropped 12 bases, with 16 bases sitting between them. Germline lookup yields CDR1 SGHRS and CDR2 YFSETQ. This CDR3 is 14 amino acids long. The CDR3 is CASSLVSGGLGQFF. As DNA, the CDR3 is TGCGCCAGCAGCTTGGTGTCTGGGGGCTTGGGGCAGTTCTTC.

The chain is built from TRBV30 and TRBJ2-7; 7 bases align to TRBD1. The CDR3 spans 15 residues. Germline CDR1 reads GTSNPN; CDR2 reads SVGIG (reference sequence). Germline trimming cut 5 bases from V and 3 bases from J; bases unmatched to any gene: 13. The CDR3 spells CAWARGRGSYYEQYF. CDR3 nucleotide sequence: TGTGCCTGGGCGAGGGGCAGGGGGAGCTACTACGAGCAGTACTTC.

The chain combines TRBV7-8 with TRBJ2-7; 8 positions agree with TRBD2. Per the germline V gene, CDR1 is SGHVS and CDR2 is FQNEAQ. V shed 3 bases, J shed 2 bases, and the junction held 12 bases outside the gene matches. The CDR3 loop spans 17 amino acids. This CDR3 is CASSFLTGTRVTYEQYF. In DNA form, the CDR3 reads TGTGCCAGCAGCTTCCTGACCGGGACTAGGGTTACCTACGAGCAGTACTTC. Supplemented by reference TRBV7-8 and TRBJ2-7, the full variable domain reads GAGVSQSPRYKVAKRGQDVALRCDPISGHVSLFWYQQALGQGPEFLTYFQNEAQLDKSGLPSDRFFAERPEGSVSTLKIQRTQQEDSAVYLCASSFLTGTRVTYEQYFGPGTRLTVT.

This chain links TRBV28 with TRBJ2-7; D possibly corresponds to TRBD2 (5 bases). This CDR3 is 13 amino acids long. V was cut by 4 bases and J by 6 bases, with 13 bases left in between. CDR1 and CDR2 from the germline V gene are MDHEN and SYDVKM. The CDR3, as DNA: TGTGCCAGCAGTTCAGCCGACCGGGGCGAGCAGTACTTC. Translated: CASSSADRGEQYF.

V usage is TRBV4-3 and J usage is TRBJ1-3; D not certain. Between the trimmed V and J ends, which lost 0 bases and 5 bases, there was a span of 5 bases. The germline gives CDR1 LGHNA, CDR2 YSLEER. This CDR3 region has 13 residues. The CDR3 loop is CASSQDLRNTIYF. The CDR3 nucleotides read TGCGCCAGCAGCCAAGATCTAAGAAACACCATATATTTT.

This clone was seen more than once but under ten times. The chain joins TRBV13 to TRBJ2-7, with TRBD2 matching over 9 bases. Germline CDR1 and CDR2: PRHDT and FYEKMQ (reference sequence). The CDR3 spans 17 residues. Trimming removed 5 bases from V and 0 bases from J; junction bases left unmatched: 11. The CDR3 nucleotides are TGTGCCAGCAGCCTATCCCCGAGTAGCGGGAGCTCCTACGAGCAGTACTTC. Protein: CASSLSPSSGSSYEQYF.

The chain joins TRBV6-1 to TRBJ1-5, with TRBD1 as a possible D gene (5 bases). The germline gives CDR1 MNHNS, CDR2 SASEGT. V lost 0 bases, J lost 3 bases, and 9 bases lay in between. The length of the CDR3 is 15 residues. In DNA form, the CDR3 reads TGTGCCAGCAGTGAAGCGCAGGGTAACAATCAGCCCCAGCATTTT. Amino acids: CASSEAQGNNQPQHF.

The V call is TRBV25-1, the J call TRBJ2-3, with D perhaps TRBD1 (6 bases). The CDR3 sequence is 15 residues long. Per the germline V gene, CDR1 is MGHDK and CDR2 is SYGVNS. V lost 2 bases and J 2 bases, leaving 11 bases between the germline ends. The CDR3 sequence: CASSEIQGITDTQYF. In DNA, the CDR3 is TGTGCCAGCAGTGAAATACAGGGAATCACAGATACGCAGTATTTT.

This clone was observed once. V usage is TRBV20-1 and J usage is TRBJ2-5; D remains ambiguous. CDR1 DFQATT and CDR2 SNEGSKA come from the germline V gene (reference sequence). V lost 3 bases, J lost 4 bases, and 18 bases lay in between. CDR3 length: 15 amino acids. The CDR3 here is CSASPASAQRETQYF. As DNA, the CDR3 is TGCAGTGCTAGTCCCGCTTCAGCGCAGAGAGAGACCCAGTACTTC.

The DNA for the CDR3 is TGTGCCAGCAGCCCAGGGGGACTAGCGGGAGTAGGGGAGCAGTTCTTC. Translated, it gives CASSPGGLAGVGEQFF. The chain is built from TRBV11-3 and TRBJ2-1, with 14 bases matching TRBD2. J lost 10 bases, V lost 5 bases, and 10 bases had no gene match. There are 16 residues in the CDR3. Germline V gene sequence: CDR1 SGHNT, CDR2 YENEEA.

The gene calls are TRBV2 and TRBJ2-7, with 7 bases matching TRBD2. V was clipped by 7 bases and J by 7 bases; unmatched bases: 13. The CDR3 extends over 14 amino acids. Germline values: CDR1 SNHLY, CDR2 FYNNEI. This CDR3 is CASNAGLRVREQYF. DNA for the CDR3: TGTGCCAGCAATGCGGGACTACGAGTTCGGGAGCAGTACTTC.

CDR3 sequence: CASSEFATGLVSTEAFF. The CDR3 DNA follows: TGCGCCAGCAGTGAGTTCGCCACAGGGTTAGTCAGCACTGAAGCTTTCTTT. The genes are TRBV10-2 and TRBJ1-1, with D possibly matching TRBD1 (6 bases). V was pared by 1 base and J by 4 bases, with 19 bases between. Germline V gene data show CDR1 as WSHSY and CDR2 as SAAADI. The CDR3 contains 17 residues.

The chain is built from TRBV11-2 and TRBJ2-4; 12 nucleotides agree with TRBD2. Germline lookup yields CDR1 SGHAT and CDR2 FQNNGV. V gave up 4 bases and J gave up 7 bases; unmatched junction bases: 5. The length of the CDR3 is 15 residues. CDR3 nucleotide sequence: TGTGCCAGCAGCTCGGGGACTAGCGGGTGGAACATTCAGTACTTC. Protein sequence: CASSSGTSGWNIQYF.

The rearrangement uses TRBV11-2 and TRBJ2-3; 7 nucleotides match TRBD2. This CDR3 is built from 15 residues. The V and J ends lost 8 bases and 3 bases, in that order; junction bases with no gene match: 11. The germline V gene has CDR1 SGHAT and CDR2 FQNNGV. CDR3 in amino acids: CASDLGGKGTDTQYF. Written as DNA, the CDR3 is TGTGCCAGCGACTTGGGAGGGAAAGGGACAGATACGCAGTATTTT.

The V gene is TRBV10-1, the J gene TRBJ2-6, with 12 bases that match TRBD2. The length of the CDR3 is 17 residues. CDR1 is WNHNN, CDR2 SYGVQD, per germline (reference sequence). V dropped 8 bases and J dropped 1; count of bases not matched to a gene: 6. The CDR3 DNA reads TGCGCCAGCCATGGAGGACTAGCGGGGTCTGGGGCCAACGTCCTGACTTTC. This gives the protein CASHGGLAGSGANVLTF.

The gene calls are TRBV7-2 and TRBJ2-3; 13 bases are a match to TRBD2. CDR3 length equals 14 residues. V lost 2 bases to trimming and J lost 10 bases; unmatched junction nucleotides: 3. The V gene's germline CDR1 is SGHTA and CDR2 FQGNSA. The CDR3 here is CASSLTSGRAAQYF. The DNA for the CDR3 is TGTGCCAGCAGCTTAACTAGCGGGAGGGCCGCGCAGTATTTT.

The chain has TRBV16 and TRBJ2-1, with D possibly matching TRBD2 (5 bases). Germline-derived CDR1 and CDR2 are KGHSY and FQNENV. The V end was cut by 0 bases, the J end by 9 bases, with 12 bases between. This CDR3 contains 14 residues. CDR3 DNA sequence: TGTGCCAGCAGCCAATCCTTAGGGAGCGGTGAGCAGTTCTTC. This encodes CASSQSLGSGEQFF.

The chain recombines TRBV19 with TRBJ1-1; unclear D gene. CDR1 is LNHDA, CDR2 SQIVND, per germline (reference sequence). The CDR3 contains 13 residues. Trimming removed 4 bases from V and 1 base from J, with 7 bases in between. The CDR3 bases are TGTGCCAGTAGTAGTGGGAGGAACACTGAAGCTTTCTTT. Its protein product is CASSSGRNTEAFF.

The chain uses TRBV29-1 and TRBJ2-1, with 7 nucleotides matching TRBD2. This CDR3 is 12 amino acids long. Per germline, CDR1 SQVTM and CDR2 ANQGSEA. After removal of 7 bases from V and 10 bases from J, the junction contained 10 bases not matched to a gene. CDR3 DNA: TGCAGCGCCGAAGGCGCAGCGGGAGAGCAGTTCTTC. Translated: CSAEGAAGEQFF.

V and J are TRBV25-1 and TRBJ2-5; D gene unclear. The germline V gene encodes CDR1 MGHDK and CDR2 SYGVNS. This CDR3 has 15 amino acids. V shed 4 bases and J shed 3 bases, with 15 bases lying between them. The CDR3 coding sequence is TGTGCCAGCAGTGGCGTTCGGAGTACCAAAGAGACCCAGTACTTC. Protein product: CASSGVRSTKETQYF.

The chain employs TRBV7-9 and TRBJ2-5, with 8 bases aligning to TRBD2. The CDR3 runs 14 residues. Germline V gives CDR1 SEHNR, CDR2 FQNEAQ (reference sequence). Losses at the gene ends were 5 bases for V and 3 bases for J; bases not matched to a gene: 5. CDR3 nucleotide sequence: TGTGCCAGCAGCGGGCCGGGGGGGAAAGAGACCCAGTACTTC. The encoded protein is CASSGPGGKETQYF.

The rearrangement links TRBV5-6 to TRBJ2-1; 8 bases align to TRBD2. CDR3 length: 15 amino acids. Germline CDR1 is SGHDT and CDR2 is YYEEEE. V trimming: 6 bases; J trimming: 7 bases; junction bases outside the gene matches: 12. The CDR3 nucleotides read TGTGCCAGCAACCCCCGGGGACTAGGGGGTAATGAGCAGTTCTTC. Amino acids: CASNPRGLGGNEQFF.

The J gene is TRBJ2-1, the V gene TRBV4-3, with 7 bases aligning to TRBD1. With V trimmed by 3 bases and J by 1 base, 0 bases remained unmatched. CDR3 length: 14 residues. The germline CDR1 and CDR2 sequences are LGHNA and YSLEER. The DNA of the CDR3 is TGCGCCAGCAGCCAGACAGGGTCCTACAATGAGCAGTTCTTC. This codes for CASSQTGSYNEQFF.